This entry lists 20 T cell receptor beta chains sequenced from one sample in a study of control samples from healthy donors and cancer patients. The assay was immunoSEQ multiplex PCR, and TCRdb's table has in-frame clones only and misses some. The repertoire has 210,000 or so clones, roughly nine tenths of them found once; the top ten carry 1.5% to 2%. Input material: blood. Receptors were obtained from a man aged 30 to 39 in good health.

The chain uses TRBV7-6 and TRBJ1-2; TRBD1 agrees at 8 bases. The junction had 5 bases not matched to a gene; V was cut back by 2 bases and J by 3 bases. Germline values: CDR1 SGHVS, CDR2 FNYEAQ. This CDR3 comprises 15 residues. CDR3 in amino acids: CASSLLSGQDYGYTF. The CDR3 bases are TGTGCCAGCAGCTTATTATCGGGACAGGACTATGGCTACACCTTC.

The rearrangement joins TRBV9 to TRBJ1-4, with D tentatively TRBD1 (6 bases). This CDR3 spans 15 amino acids. With 4 bases removed from V and 8 bases from J, the gap between germline ends came to 18 bases. Germline V gene lookup returns CDR1 SGDLS and CDR2 YYNGEE. CDR3 in DNA: TGTGCCAGCAGCACCGAAGGGGGGGGACGAGAAAAACTGTTTTTT. This codes for CASSTEGGGREKLFF.

The genes are TRBV27 and TRBJ2-7; 8 nucleotides agree with TRBD2. The CDR3 consists of 19 residues. The trim removed 4 bases at V and 3 bases at J, leaving 20 bases unmatched. CDR1 is MNHEY, CDR2 SMNVEV, per germline (reference sequence). The CDR3 loop is CASSSLRGGAGGSYYEQYF. For the CDR3, the DNA is TGTGCCAGCAGTTCCCTCCGGGGAGGGGCGGGGGGCAGCTACTACGAGCAGTACTTC.

The chain couples TRBV19 to TRBJ1-3; unclear D gene. The CDR3 spans 12 residues. In germline, CDR1 is LNHDA, CDR2 SQIVND (reference sequence). The ends were cut back, 7 bases at V and 3 bases at J, with 7 bases in the middle. The CDR3 bases are TGTGCCAGTACCCTCGGTGGAAACACCATATATTTT. Amino acids: CASTLGGNTIYF.

The CDR3 reads CASSLGGGGRQYF. In DNA, the CDR3 is TGTGCCAGCAGTTTAGGCGGGGGCGGTCGGCAGTACTTC. The chain combines TRBV27 with TRBJ2-7, with a possible D match to TRBD2 (7 bases). This CDR3 has 13 residues. Trimming shortened V by 2 bases and J by 9 bases, and 14 bases separated the two germline ends. Per the germline V gene, CDR1 is MNHEY and CDR2 is SMNVEV (reference sequence).

The chain joins TRBV9 to TRBJ1-2, with unresolved D. V was trimmed by 3 bases and J by 4 bases, leaving 10 bases between them. Germline V gene sequence: CDR1 SGDLS, CDR2 YYNGEE. The CDR3 length is 13 residues. CDR3 amino acids: CASSGEAFYGYTF. DNA of the CDR3: TGTGCCAGCAGCGGGGAGGCTTTCTATGGCTACACCTTC.

The chain joins TRBV11-3 to TRBJ2-1; no firm D call. V shed 1 base and J shed 0 bases, with 10 bases lying between them. This CDR3 comprises 16 residues. Per the germline V gene, CDR1 is SGHNT and CDR2 is YENEEA. In DNA, the CDR3 is TGTGCCAGCAGCTTAGTAGGTCAGGTCTCCTACAATGAGCAGTTCTTC. Its protein is CASSLVGQVSYNEQFF.

The CDR3, as DNA: TGCGCCAGCAGTGACAGCCGAAACCGCAATGAGCAGTTCTTC. This codes for CASSDSRNRNEQFF. The V and J genes are TRBV10-1 and TRBJ2-1; no reliable D call. V shed 3 bases and J shed 6 bases, with 12 bases lying between them. Germline V CDR1 and CDR2: WNHNN, SYGVQD (reference sequence). The CDR3 is 14 residues long.

The V and J genes are TRBV6-5 and TRBJ1-2, with TRBD1 matching 7 bases. Looked up from germline, CDR1 is MNHEY and CDR2 is SVGAGI. V lost 10 bases and J lost 2; bases outside the gene matches: 7. The CDR3 is made up of 13 amino acids. The CDR3 sequence is CAISSGGNYGYTF. CDR3 DNA sequence: TGTGCCATCTCATCAGGGGGAAACTATGGCTACACCTTC.

The chain links TRBV19 to TRBJ1-3; D is undetermined. The length of the CDR3 is 14 residues. V was pared by 7 bases and J by 0 bases, with 10 bases between. CDR1 and CDR2 (germline): LNHDA, SQIVND (reference sequence). CDR3 DNA: TGTGCCAGTACCCCCGCAGTCTCTGGAAACACCATATATTTT. Its translation: CASTPAVSGNTIYF.

The gene calls are TRBV5-4 and TRBJ1-5; 7 bases match TRBD1. CDR1 and CDR2 (germline): SGHNT, YYREEE (reference sequence). CDR3 size: 16 residues. The junction had 12 bases not matched to a gene; V was cut back by 4 bases and J by 5 bases. DNA of the CDR3: TGTGCCAGCAGCCTCGATGACAGGGCGTACGATCAGCCCCAGCATTTT. It is translated as CASSLDDRAYDQPQHF. Combining the CDR3 with reference TRBV5-4 and TRBJ1-5 gives the whole variable domain ETGVTQSPTHLIKTRGQQVTLRCSSQSGHNTVSWYQQALGQGPQFIFQYYREEENGRGNFPPRFSGLQFPNYSSELNVNALELDDSALYLCASSLDDRAYDQPQHFGDGTRLSIL.

This chain connects TRBV6-5 to TRBJ2-7; D remains unclear. The CDR3 consists of 10 residues. Between the trimmed V and J ends, which lost 5 bases and 4 bases, there was a span of 3 bases. Germline CDR1 MNHEY, CDR2 SVGAGI. This chain's CDR3 is CASSQYEQYF. For the CDR3, the DNA is TGTGCCAGCAGTCAGTACGAGCAGTACTTC.

The V call is TRBV19, the J call TRBJ2-3; TRBD1 aligns across 8 bases. Germline CDR1 reads LNHDA; CDR2 reads SQIVND (reference sequence). This CDR3 is 17 amino acids long. V lost 5 bases and J lost 2; bases outside the gene matches: 12. CDR3 DNA: TGTGCCAGTAGTGCCACCCGAATGGACAGGGCCACAGATACGCAGTATTTT. Translation: CASSATRMDRATDTQYF.

The chain couples TRBV21-1 to TRBJ1-4; TRBD1, the table's D call, was not compared with the DNA. TRBV21-1 is an annotated pseudogene. The length of the CDR3 is 15 residues. The CDR3 DNA reads as TGTGCCAGCAGCAAAGGTCAGGGGAGCAATGAAAAACTGTTTTTT. Translation: CASSKGQGSNEKLFF.

This CDR3 is CSVGSTGGGYTF. CDR3 nucleotides: TGCAGCGTTGGGTCGACAGGGGGAGGCTACACCTTC. The rearrangement joins TRBV29-1 to TRBJ1-2, with 9 bases that match TRBD1. The CDR3 is 12 residues long. V gave up 4 bases and J gave up 8 bases; unmatched junction bases: 5. Germline V gene sequence: CDR1 SQVTM, CDR2 ANQGSEA.

The rearrangement uses TRBV24-1 and TRBJ2-3; 14 nucleotides align to TRBD2. This CDR3 region has 15 residues. J gave up 4 bases and V 9 bases, and 5 bases lay outside the gene matches. Per germline, CDR1 KGHDR and CDR2 SFDVKD. CDR3 amino acids: CATGRLAGGPDTQYF. The CDR3 nucleotides are TGTGCCACCGGCCGACTAGCGGGGGGGCCAGATACGCAGTATTTT.

The CDR3 spells CASSVGDLNTEAFF. The CDR3, as DNA: TGTGCCAGCAGCGTAGGCGATCTGAACACTGAAGCTTTCTTT. The rearrangement uses TRBV9 and TRBJ1-1; D is ambiguous. Per the germline V gene, CDR1 is SGDLS and CDR2 is YYNGEE. The CDR3 sequence is 14 residues long. V was pared by 0 bases and J by 0 bases, with 6 bases between.

V usage is TRBV4-1 and J usage is TRBJ1-4, with TRBD1 identical over 9 bases. Germline values: CDR1 MGHRA, CDR2 YSYEKL. The ends lost 1 base at V and 9 bases at J; junction bases unmatched: 9. The CDR3 length is 16 residues. The CDR3 DNA reads TGCGCCAGCAGCCAAGGGGACCGGGACAGGGAGAAAAAACTGTTTTTT. It encodes CASSQGDRDREKKLFF.

The rearrangement joins TRBV10-1 to TRBJ2-3; D could derive from TRBD1 or TRBD2 (6 bases each). The germline gives CDR1 WNHNN, CDR2 SYGVQD (reference sequence). This CDR3 region has 15 residues. V lost 5 bases and J 6 bases, leaving 18 bases between the germline ends. CDR3 sequence: CASSSTGGYRDTQYF. Written as DNA, the CDR3 is TGCGCCAGCAGTAGTACCGGGGGCTACCGGGATACGCAGTATTTT.

The chain joins TRBV6-4 to TRBJ2-1; maybe TRBD1 (5 bases). The V and J ends lost 6 bases and 3 bases respectively, with 15 bases between them. CDR3 length equals 15 residues. Per the germline V gene, CDR1 is MRHNA and CDR2 is SNTAGT. The CDR3 loop is CASRDMPNGYNEQFF. In DNA form, the CDR3 reads TGTGCCAGCAGGGACATGCCTAATGGCTACAATGAGCAGTTCTTC.